The 4 T cell receptor beta chains below all came from one sample that was sequenced in a study of cytomegalovirus exposure and HLA in healthy donors. 13 Jbeta primers and 60 Vbeta primers were used for the PCR. Assay: immunoSEQ multiplex PCR; the TCRdb copy retains only in-frame clones and omits some. Among around 190,000 clones listed, around 77% were seen once. Sample: PBMCs. All receptors come from a woman between 25 and 40 years old in good health and CMV-seronegative.

The chain recombines TRBV12-5 with TRBJ2-3; 14 bases are shared with TRBD2. The CDR3 is made up of 18 amino acids. Germline loops: CDR1 LGHNT, CDR2 FRNRAP. The trim removed 2 bases at V and 4 bases at J, leaving 8 bases unmatched. CDR3 amino acids: CASGLSGTSGSGADTQYF. As DNA, the CDR3 is TGTGCTAGTGGTTTGTCCGGGACTAGCGGGAGTGGGGCAGATACGCAGTATTTT. The variable domain in full, with the rest retrieved from reference TRBV12-5 and TRBJ2-3, is DARVTQTPRHKVTEMGQEVTMRCQPILGHNTVFWYRQTMMQGLELLAYFRNRAPLDDSGMPKDRFSAEMPDATLATLKIQPSEPRDSAVYFCASGLSGTSGSGADTQYFGPGTRLTVL.

The J gene is TRBJ1-2, the V gene TRBV5-1, with 8 bases that match TRBD1. Germline CDR1 and CDR2: SGHRS and YFSETQ. J was trimmed by 7 bases and V by 4 bases; bases with no gene match: 9. There are 14 residues in the CDR3. DNA of the CDR3: TGCGCCAGCAGCCACCAAGGACAGGGAGGTGGCTACACCTTC. Translation gives CASSHQGQGGGYTF.

This chain connects TRBV13 to TRBJ2-7; D is perhaps TRBD2 (6 bases). Deletions cut 4 bases from V and 2 bases from J, with 12 bases between. CDR3 length: 14 residues. From germline, CDR1 is PRHDT and CDR2 FYEKMQ (reference sequence). The CDR3 spells CASSSAGRPYEQYF. DNA for the CDR3: TGTGCCAGCAGCTCAGCGGGTCGGCCCTACGAGCAGTACTTC.

The table lists this clone with a count of one. This chain connects TRBV12-2 to TRBJ2-7; the table's TRBD2 call for D was not verified on the DNA. TRBV12-2 is tagged as a pseudogene. CDR3 length equals 18 residues. This CDR3 is CASRSGTSGRRLIYEQYF. As DNA, the CDR3 is TGTGCAAGTCGCTCTGGGACTAGCGGGCGCCGTTTGATCTACGAGCAGTACTTC.